The source of this T cell receptor beta chain is a study of T cells in Graves' hyperthyroidism and ophthalmopathy. In patients aged 18 to 65, hyperthyroidism was newly diagnosed, with duration under 2 months. Not enrolled were patients with uncontrolled infection, other autoimmune disease, pregnancy or lactation. More than 9.5 ml fresh peripheral blood yielded the PBMCs. Amplified TCR beta CDR3 regions came from RNA transcripts. HTBI primers were used for first-round RT-PCR of the TCR CDR3. TCRdb redid the calling of the multiplex PCR reads with MiXCR, one entry per CDR3 protein. The sample lists about 700,000 distinct CDR3 sequences; 12% to 15% were seen once. The CDR3 loop spans 15 amino acids. J lost 3 bases, V lost 1 base, and 5 bases had no gene match. Germline CDR1 is MGHRA and CDR2 is YSYEKL.

Sequenced sample: blood. This chain links TRBV4-1 with TRBJ2-7; 8 bases agree with TRBD1. The clonotype comes from a woman younger than 35 with Graves' hyperthyroidism. The CDR3 protein is CASSQGQGLIYEQYF. The CDR3 coding sequence is TGCGCCAGCAGCCAAGGACAGGGGTTAATCTACGAGCAGTACTTC.